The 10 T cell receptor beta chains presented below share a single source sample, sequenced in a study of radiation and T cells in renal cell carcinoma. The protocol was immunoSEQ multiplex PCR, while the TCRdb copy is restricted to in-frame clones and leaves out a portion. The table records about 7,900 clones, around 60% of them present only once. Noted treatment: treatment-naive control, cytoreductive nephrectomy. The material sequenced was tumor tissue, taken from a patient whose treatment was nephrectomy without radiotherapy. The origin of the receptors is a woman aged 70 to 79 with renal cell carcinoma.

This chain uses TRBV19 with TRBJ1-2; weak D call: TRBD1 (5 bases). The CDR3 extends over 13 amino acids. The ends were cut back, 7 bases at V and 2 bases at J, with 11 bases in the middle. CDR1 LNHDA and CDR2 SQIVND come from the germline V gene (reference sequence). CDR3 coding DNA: TGTGCCAGTATTGGAGACAGAAACTATGGCTACACCTTC. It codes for CASIGDRNYGYTF.

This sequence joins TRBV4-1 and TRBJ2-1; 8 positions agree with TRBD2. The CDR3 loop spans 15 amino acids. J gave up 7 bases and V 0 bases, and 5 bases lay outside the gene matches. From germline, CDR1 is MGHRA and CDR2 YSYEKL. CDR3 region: CASSQDGGAMNEQFF. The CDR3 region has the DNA TGCGCCAGCAGCCAAGACGGGGGGGCCATGAATGAGCAGTTCTTC.

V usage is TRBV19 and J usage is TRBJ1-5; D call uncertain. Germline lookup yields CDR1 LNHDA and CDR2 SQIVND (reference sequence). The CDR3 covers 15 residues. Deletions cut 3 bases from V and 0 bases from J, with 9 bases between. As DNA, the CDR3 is TGTGCCAGTAGTATTTATGGATATAGCAATCAGCCCCAGCATTTT. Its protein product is CASSIYGYSNQPQHF.

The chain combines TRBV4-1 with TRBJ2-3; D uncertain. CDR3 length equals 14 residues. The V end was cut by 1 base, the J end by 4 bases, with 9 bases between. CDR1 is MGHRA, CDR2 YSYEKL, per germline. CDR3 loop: CASSQVLNSDTQYF. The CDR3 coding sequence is TGCGCCAGCAGCCAAGTCTTAAACTCAGATACGCAGTATTTT.

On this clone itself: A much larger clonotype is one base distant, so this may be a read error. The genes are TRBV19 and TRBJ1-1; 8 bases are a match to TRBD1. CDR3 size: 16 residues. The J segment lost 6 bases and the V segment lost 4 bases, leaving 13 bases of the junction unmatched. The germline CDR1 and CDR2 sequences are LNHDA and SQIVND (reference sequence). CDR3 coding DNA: TGTGCCAGTAGTACCCGACAGGGGTTGATAGACGCTGAAGCTTTCTTT. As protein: CASSTRQGLIDAEAFF.

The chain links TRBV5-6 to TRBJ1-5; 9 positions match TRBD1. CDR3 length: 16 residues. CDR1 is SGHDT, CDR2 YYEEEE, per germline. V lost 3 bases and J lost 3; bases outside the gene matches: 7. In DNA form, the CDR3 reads TGTGCCAGCAGCTCGGGACAGGGAAGTCTCAATCAGCCCCAGCATTTT. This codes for CASSSGQGSLNQPQHF.

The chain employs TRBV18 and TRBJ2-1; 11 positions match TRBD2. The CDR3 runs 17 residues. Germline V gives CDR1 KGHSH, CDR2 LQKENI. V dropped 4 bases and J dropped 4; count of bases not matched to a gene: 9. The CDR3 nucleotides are TGTGCCAGCTCACTGGGGACTAGCGGATTTTTATACAATGAGCAGTTCTTC. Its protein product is CASSLGTSGFLYNEQFF.

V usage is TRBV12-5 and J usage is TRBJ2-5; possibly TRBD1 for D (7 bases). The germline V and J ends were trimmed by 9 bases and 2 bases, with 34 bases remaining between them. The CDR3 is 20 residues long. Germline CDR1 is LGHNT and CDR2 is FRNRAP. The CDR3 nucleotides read TGTGCTAGGAAAACTCCCTCAAGGCGGGACAGAGGATCATTTCAAGAGACCCAGTACTTC. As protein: CARKTPSRRDRGSFQETQYF.

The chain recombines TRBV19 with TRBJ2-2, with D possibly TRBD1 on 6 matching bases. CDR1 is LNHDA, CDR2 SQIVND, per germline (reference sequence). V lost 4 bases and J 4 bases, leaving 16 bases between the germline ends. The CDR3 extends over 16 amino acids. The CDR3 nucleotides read TGTGCCAGTAGTAGACGGACAGCTGAACGCACCGGGGAGCTGTTTTTT. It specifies CASSRRTAERTGELFF.

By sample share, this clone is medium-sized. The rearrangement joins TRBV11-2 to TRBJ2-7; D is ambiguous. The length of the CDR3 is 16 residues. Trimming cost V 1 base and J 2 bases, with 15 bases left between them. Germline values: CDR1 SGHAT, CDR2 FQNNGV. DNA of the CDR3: TGTGCCAGCAGCTTAGGCCGGGCCGAATTTGCCTACGAGCAGTACTTC. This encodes CASSLGRAEFAYEQYF.